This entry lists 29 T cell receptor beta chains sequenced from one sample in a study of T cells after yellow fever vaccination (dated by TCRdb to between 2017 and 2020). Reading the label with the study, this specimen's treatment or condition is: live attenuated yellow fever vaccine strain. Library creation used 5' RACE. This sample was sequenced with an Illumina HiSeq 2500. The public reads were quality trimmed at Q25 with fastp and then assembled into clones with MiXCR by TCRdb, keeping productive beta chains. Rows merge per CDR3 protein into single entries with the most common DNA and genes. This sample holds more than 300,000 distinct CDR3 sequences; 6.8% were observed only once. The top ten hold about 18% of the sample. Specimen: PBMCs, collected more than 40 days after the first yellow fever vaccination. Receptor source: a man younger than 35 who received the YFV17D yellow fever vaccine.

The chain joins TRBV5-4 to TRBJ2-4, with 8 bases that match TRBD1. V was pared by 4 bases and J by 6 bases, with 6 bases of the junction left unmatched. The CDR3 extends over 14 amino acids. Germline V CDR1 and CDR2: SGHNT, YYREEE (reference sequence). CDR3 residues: CASSPTGVGNIQYF. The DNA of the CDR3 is TGTGCCAGCAGCCCGACAGGGGTGGGAAACATTCAGTACTTC.

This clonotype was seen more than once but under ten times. The CDR3 protein is CASSLAFRGFEKLFF. CDR3 in DNA: TGTGCCAGCAGCTTAGCGTTCAGGGGGTTTGAAAAACTGTTTTTT. The chain carries TRBV7-2 and TRBJ1-4; 7 positions match TRBD1. Germline V gene lookup returns CDR1 SGHTA and CDR2 FQGNSA. Unmatched junction bases numbered 5, after V lost 0 bases and J lost 7 bases. This CDR3 region has 15 residues.

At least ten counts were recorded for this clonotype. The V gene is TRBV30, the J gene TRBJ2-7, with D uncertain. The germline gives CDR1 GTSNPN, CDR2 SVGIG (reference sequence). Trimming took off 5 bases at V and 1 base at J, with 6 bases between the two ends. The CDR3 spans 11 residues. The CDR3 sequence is CAWGQSYEQYF. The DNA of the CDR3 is TGTGCCTGGGGGCAGTCCTACGAGCAGTACTTC.

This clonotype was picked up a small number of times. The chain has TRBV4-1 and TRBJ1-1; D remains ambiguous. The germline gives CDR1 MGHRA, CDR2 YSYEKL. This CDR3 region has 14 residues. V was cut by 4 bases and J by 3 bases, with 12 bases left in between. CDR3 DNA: TGCGCCAGCAGCCCACGTGGAGGAGACACTGAAGCTTTCTTT. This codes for CASSPRGGDTEAFF.

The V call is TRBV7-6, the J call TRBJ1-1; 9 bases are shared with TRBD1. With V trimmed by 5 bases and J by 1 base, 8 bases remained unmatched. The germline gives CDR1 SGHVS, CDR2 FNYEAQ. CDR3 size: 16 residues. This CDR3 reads CASSRGQGEPNTEAFF. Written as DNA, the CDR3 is TGTGCCAGCAGCCGGGGACAGGGAGAACCGAACACTGAAGCTTTCTTT.

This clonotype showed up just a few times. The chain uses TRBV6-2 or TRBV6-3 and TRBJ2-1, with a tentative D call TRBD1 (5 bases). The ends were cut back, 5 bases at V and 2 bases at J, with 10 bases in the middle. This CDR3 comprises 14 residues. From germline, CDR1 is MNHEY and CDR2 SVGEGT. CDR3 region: CASSPTGPYNEQFF. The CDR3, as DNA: TGTGCCAGCAGTCCCACAGGACCCTACAATGAGCAGTTCTTC.

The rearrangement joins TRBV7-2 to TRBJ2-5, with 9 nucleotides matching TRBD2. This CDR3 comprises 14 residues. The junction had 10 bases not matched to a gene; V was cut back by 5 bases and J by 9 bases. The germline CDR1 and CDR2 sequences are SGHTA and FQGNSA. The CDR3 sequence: CASSTAGGLDPQYF. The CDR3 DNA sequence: TGTGCCAGCAGCACCGCGGGGGGGCTTGACCCCCAGTACTTC.

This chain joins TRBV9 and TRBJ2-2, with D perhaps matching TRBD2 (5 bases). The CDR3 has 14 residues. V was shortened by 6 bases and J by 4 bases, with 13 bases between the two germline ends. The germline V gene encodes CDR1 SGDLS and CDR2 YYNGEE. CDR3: CASTVGRGTGELFF. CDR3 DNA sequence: TGTGCCAGCACGGTGGGTCGGGGCACCGGGGAGCTGTTTTTT.

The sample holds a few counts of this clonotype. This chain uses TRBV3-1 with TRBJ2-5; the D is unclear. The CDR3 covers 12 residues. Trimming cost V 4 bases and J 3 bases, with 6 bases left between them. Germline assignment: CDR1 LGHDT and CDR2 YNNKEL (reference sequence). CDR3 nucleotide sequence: TGTGCCAGCAGCCCGACGAAAGAGACCCAGTACTTC. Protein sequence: CASSPTKETQYF.

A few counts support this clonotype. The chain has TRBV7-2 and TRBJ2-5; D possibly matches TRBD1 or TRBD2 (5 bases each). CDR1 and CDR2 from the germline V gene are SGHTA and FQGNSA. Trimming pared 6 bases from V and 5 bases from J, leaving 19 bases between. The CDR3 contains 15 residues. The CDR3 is CASRKRAGYRETQYF. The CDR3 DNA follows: TGTGCCAGCAGAAAGAGGGCAGGGTATAGGGAGACCCAGTACTTC.

This CDR3 reads CASSLGGISYNEQFF. The CDR3 nucleotides are TGTGCCAGCAGCTTAGGGGGGATCTCCTACAATGAGCAGTTCTTC. This chain links TRBV7-2 with TRBJ2-1, with D perhaps being TRBD1 or TRBD2 (5 bases each). The length of the CDR3 is 15 residues. The germline CDR1 and CDR2 sequences are SGHTA and FQGNSA. V was pared by 1 base and J by 0 bases, with 7 bases between.

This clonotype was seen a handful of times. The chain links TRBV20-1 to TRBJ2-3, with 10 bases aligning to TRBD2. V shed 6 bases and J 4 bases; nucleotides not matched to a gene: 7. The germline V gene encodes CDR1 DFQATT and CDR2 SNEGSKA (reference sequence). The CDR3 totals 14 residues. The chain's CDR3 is CSAESSGGADTQYF. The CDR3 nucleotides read TGCAGTGCCGAGTCTAGCGGGGGCGCAGATACGCAGTATTTT.

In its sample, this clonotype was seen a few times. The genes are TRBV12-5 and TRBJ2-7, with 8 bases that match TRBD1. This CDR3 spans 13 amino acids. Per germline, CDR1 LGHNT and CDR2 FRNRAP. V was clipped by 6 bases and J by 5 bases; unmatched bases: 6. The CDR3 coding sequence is TGTGCTAGTGGGGACAGGGTGATCCACGAGCAGTACTTC. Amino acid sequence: CASGDRVIHEQYF.

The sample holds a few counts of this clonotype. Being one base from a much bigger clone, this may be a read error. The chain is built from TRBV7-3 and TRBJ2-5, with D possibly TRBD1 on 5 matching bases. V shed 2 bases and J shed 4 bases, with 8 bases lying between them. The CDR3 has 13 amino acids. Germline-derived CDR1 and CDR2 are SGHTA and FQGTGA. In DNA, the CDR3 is TGTGCCAGCAGCTTAGACAGACGAGAGACCCAGTACTTC. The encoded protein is CASSLDRRETQYF.

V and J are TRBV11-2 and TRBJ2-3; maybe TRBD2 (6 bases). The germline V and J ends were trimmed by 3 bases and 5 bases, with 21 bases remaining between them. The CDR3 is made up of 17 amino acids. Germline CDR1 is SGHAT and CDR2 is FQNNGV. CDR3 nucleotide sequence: TGTGCCAGCAGCTTGGGGGTACTAGCACTCGAGGAAGATACGCAGTATTTT. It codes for CASSLGVLALEEDTQYF. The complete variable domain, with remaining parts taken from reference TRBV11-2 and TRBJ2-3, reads EAGVAQSPRYKIIEKRQSVAFWCNPISGHATLYWYQQILGQGPKLLIQFQNNGVVDDSQLPKDRFSAERLKGVDSTLKIQPAKLEDSAVYLCASSLGVLALEEDTQYFGPGTRLTVL.

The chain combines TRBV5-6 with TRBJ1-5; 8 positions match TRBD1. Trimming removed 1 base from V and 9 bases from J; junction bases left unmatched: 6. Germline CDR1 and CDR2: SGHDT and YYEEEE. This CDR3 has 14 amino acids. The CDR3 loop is CASSLRRGPRPQHF. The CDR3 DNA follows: TGTGCCAGCAGCTTGCGCAGGGGGCCCCGGCCCCAGCATTTT. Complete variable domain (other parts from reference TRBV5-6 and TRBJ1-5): DAGVTQSPTHLIKTRGQQVTLRCSPKSGHDTVSWYQQALGQGPQFIFQYYEEEERQRGNFPDRFSGHQFPNYSSELNVNALLLGDSALYLCASSLRRGPRPQHFGDGTRLSIL.

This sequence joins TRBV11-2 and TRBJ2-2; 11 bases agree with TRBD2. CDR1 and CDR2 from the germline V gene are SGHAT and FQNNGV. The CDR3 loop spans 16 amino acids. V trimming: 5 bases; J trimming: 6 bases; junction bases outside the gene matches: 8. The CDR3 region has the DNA TGTGCCAGCAGCCTAGTAGCGGGGGGGATGGCCGGGGAGCTGTTTTTT. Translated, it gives CASSLVAGGMAGELFF.

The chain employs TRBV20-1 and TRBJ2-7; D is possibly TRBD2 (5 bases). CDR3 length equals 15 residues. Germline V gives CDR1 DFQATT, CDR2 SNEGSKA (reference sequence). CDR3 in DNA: TGCACTGCTAGACCGCCCAGCGGCCCGTCCTTCGAGCAGTACGTC. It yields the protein CTARPPSGPSFEQYV.

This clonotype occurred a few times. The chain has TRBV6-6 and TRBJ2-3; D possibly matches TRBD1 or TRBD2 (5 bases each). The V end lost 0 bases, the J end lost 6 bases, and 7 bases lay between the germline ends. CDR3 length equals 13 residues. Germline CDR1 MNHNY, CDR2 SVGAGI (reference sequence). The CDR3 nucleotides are TGTGCCAGCAGTTACTCGGGACCCGATACGCAGTATTTT. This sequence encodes CASSYSGPDTQYF.

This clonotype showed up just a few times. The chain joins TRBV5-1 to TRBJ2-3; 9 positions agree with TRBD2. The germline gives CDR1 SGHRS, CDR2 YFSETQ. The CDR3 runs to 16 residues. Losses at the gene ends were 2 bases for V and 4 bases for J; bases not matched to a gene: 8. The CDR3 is CASSLASGTLPDTQYF. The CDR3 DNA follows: TGCGCCAGCAGCTTAGCTAGCGGGACCCTGCCAGATACGCAGTATTTT. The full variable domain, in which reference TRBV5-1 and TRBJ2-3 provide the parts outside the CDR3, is KAGVTQTPRYLIKTRGQQVTLSCSPISGHRSVSWYQQTPGQGLQFLFEYFSETQRNKGNFPGRFSGRQFSNSRSEMNVSTLELGDSALYLCASSLASGTLPDTQYFGPGTRLTVL.

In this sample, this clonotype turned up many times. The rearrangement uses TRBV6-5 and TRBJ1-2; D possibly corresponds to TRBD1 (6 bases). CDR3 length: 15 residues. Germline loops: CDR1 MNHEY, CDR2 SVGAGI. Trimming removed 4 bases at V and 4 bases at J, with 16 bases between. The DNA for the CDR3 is TGTGCCAGCAGTTCGACAGGAGAGGTCGTCTATGGCTACACCTTC. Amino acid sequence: CASSSTGEVVYGYTF.

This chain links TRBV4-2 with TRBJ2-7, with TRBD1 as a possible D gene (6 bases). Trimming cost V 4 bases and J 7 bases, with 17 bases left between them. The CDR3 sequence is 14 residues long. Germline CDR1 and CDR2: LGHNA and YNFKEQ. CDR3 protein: CASSPGQGNREQYF. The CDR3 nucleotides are TGTGCCAGCAGCCCTGGGCAGGGGAATCGGGAGCAGTACTTC.

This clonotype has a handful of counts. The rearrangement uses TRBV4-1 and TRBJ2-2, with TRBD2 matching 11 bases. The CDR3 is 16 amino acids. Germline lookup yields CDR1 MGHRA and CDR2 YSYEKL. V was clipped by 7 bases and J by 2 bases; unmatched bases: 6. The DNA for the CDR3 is TGCGCCAGCACCCCGACTAGCGGGGACAACACCGGGGAGCTGTTTTTT. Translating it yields CASTPTSGDNTGELFF.

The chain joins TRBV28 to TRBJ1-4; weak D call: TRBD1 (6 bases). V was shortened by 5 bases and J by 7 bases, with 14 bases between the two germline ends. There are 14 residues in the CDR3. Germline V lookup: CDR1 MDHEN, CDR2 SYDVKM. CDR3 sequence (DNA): TGTGCCAGCAGTCTACAGGGAGAGGGTGAAAAACTGTTTTTT. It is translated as CASSLQGEGEKLFF. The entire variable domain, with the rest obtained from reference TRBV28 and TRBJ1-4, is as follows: DVKVTQSSRYLVKRTGEKVFLECVQDMDHENMFWYRQDPGLGLRLIYFSYDVKMKEKGDIPEGYSVSREKKERFSLILESASTNQTSMYLCASSLQGEGEKLFFGSGTQLSVL.

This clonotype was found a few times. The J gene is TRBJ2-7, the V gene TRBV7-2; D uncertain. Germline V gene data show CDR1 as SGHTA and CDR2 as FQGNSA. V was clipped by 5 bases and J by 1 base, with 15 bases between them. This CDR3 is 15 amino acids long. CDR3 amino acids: CASSPVSLLSYEQYF. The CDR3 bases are TGTGCCAGCAGCCCCGTCTCGCTCCTTTCCTACGAGCAGTACTTC.

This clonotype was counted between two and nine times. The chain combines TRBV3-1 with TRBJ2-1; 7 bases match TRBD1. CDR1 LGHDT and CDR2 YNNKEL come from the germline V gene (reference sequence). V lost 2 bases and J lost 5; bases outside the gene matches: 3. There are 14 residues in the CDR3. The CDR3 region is CASSQPDRNNEQFF. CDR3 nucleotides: TGTGCCAGCAGCCAACCGGACAGGAACAATGAGCAGTTCTTC.

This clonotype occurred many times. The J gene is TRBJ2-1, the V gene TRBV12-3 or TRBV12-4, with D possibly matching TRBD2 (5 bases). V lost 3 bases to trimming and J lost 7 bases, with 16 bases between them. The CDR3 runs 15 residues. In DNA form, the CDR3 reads TGTGCCAGCAGTTTCACGGGGAGACAATCTAATGAGCAGTTCTTC. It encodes CASSFTGRQSNEQFF.

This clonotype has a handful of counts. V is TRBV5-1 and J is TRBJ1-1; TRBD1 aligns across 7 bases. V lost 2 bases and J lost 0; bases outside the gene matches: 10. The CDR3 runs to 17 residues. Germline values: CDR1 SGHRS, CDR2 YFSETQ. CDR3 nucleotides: TGCGCCAGCAGCTTCTACAGGGGTCCACTGATGAACACTGAAGCTTTCTTT. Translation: CASSFYRGPLMNTEAFF.

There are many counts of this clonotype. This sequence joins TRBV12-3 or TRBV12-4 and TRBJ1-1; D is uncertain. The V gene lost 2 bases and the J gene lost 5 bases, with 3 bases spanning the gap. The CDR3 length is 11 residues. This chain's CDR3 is CASSLRTEAFF. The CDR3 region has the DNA TGTGCCAGCAGTTTAAGGACTGAAGCTTTCTTT.